The source of this T cell receptor (beta chain) is a study of T-cell reconstitution after alpha-beta-depleted transplantation in children. This clonotype has a handful of counts. Unique molecular identifiers were used in preparing the TCRbeta library. TCRdb reanalysed the PCR reads using MiXCR and keeps one entry per CDR3 protein. Seen here are just over 350,000 distinct CDR3 sequences, 13% observed once, and the top ten hold 4.3%. This CDR3 has 13 amino acids. Trimming left V 2 bases short and J 7 bases short, with 12 bases between. Per the germline V gene, CDR1 is MNHEY and CDR2 is SVGAGI. Sample: PBMCs, taken from the stem cell graft. V gene TRBV6-5 combines with J gene TRBJ2-7, with D unresolved. The sequence was collected from a human donor who donated a stem cell graft to a child with Fanconi anemia. CDR3 nucleotides: TGTGCCAGCAGTTACGTTCCCAGTGGGGAGCAGTACTTC. Protein: CASSYVPSGEQYF.